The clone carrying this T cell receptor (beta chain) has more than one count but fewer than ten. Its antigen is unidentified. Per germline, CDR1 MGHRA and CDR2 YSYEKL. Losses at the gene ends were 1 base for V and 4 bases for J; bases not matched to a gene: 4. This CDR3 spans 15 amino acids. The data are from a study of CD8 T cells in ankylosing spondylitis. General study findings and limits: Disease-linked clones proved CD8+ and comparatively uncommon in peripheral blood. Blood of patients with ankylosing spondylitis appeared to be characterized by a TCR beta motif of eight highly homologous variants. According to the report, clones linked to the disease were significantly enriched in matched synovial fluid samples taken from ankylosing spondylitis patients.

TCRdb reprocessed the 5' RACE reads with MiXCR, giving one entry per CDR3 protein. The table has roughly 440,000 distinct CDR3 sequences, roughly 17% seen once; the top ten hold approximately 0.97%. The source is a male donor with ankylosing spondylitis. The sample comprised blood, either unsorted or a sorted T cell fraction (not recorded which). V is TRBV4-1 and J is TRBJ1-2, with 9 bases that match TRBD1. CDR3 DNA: TGCGCCAGCAGCCAAGGACAGGGGGTCGGCTATGGCTACACCTTC. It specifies CASSQGQGVGYGYTF.